This T cell receptor (beta chain) was identified in a study of regulatory T cells in long-lasting Graves disease. Study results and limitations: The small sample size may have reduced accuracy.

The CDR3 is made up of 17 amino acids. V was clipped by 1 base and J by 3 bases, with 16 bases between them. Germline loops: CDR1 SGHTA, CDR2 FQGNSA. Time point of the sample: newly diagnosed GD, antithyroid drugs for less than 3 months. From PBMCs, RNA was extracted and then used to make the TCR library. Building the TCR beta libraries relied on iRepertoire HTBI primers, and CDR3 regions underwent Arm-PCR. A single record per CDR3 protein comes from TCRdb applying MiXCR to the multiplex PCR reads. The sample includes 300,000 to 450,000 distinct CDR3 sequences, around 16% of them seen just once. The sample holds many counts of this clonotype. Its antigen is currently unknown.

The TCR comes from a female donor with Graves disease. The starting material was peripheral blood mononuclear cells (PBMCs), obtained at new diagnosis, from a patient treated with antithyroid drugs. The chain combines TRBV7-2 with TRBJ2-4, with a weak D call TRBD1 (5 bases). In DNA form, the CDR3 reads TGTGCCAGCAGCTTAGAGGGTAGTTTTACAGGCAAAAACATTCAGTACTTC. Protein: CASSLEGSFTGKNIQYF.